These T cell receptor beta chains were read from a single sample in a study of T cells in Graves' hyperthyroidism and ophthalmopathy. Each CDR3 protein is one row after TCRdb ran MiXCR on the multiplex PCR reads. The table includes some 700,000 distinct CDR3 sequences, approximately 15% detected once. The sequenced sample was blood. These receptors originate from a man over 45 with Graves' hyperthyroidism. CDR3s include the opening cysteine and the closing phenylalanine or tryptophan.

V gene: TRBV20-1; J gene: TRBJ2-7; CDR3 protein: CSASAGAYEQYF
V gene: TRBV2; J gene: TRBJ2-2; CDR3 protein: CASSHPGLAGELFF
V gene: TRBV27; J gene: TRBJ2-3; CDR3 protein: CASSTRTSGSTDTQYF
V gene: TRBV7-3; J gene: TRBJ2-4; CDR3 protein: CASSLSGAGNIQYF
V gene: TRBV27; J gene: TRBJ2-5; CDR3 protein: CASSAGTTLQETQYF
V gene: TRBV2; J gene: TRBJ2-3; CDR3 protein: CASGKRDRALTDTQYF
V gene: TRBV28; J gene: TRBJ2-3; CDR3 protein: CASSSYTQYF
V gene: TRBV19; J gene: TRBJ1-1; CDR3 protein: CASTLAVGTEAFF
V gene: TRBV4-3; J gene: TRBJ1-5; CDR3 protein: CASSQDPSQPQHF
V gene: TRBV4-3; J gene: TRBJ1-3; CDR3 protein: CASSQAGRNTIYF
V gene: TRBV5-1; J gene: TRBJ2-6; CDR3 protein: CASSPGPSTATGANVLTF
V gene: TRBV20-1; J gene: TRBJ1-1; CDR3 protein: CSAPREGRAEAFF
V gene: TRBV7-2; J gene: TRBJ2-5; CDR3 protein: CASSFHGTQYF
V gene: TRBV5-1; J gene: TRBJ1-1; CDR3 protein: CASSLGQGVTNTEAFF
V gene: TRBV18; J gene: TRBJ2-7; CDR3 protein: CASSPNGLPYEQYF
V gene: TRBV7-2; J gene: TRBJ2-7; CDR3 protein: CASSFSRIRGAYEQYF
V gene: TRBV24-1; J gene: TRBJ2-7; CDR3 protein: CATSDSTGGGYEQYF
V gene: TRBV7-3; J gene: TRBJ2-1; CDR3 protein: CASRLADEQFF
V gene: TRBV10-3; J gene: TRBJ2-1; CDR3 protein: CAISMTSGRFSSYNEQFF
V gene: TRBV28; J gene: TRBJ2-7; CDR3 protein: CASQPGGSFYEQYF
V gene: TRBV24-1; J gene: TRBJ2-2; CDR3 protein: CATLAPNTGELFF
V gene: TRBV7-9; J gene: TRBJ1-3; CDR3 protein: CASSNGAELSGNTIYF
V gene: TRBV7-3; J gene: TRBJ2-3; CDR3 protein: CASSLEVADLTDTQYF
V gene: TRBV7-8; J gene: TRBJ2-1; CDR3 protein: CASSFSGTQIYNEQFF
V gene: TRBV7-3; J gene: TRBJ2-6; CDR3 protein: CASSLLGSYSGANVLTF
V gene: TRBV7-2; J gene: TRBJ2-1; CDR3 protein: CASSLGQPGSHEQFF
V gene: TRBV6-5; J gene: TRBJ1-1; CDR3 protein: CASSYLRAGPTEAFF
V gene: TRBV19; J gene: TRBJ1-5; CDR3 protein: CASSIWSIPSNQPQHF
V gene: TRBV7-9; J gene: TRBJ2-7; CDR3 protein: CASSLVARSTYEQYF
V gene: TRBV7-2; J gene: TRBJ2-2; CDR3 protein: CASSLMGAGNTGELFF
V gene: TRBV19; J gene: TRBJ1-4; CDR3 protein: CASNPTVATNEKLFF
V gene: TRBV4-3; J gene: TRBJ2-3; CDR3 protein: CASSHTSQDTQYF
V gene: TRBV24-1; J gene: TRBJ2-5; CDR3 protein: CATSDDGFVGTQYF
V gene: TRBV5-5; J gene: TRBJ1-5; CDR3 protein: CASSSDGATNQPQHF
V gene: TRBV12-3/TRBV12-4; J gene: TRBJ2-7; CDR3 protein: CASSNSGGSSYEQYF
V gene: TRBV28; J gene: TRBJ2-7; CDR3 protein: CASSSPAATYEQYF
V gene: TRBV7-3; J gene: TRBJ2-7; CDR3 protein: CASSLGASGLYEQYF
V gene: TRBV30; J gene: TRBJ1-5; CDR3 protein: CAWSVGGSNQPQHF
V gene: TRBV28; J gene: TRBJ1-5; CDR3 protein: CASSSTGYGPQHF
V gene: TRBV6-1; J gene: TRBJ2-7; CDR3 protein: CATVDNSYEQYF
V gene: TRBV11-2; J gene: TRBJ1-6; CDR3 protein: CASTVGPVLNSPLHF
V gene: TRBV6-1; J gene: TRBJ1-6; CDR3 protein: CASSSGQTSEYNSPLHF
V gene: TRBV2; J gene: TRBJ1-5; CDR3 protein: CASSIGQVASNQPQHF
V gene: TRBV7-9; J gene: TRBJ2-7; CDR3 protein: CASSLGVYEQCF
V gene: TRBV4-2; J gene: TRBJ2-1; CDR3 protein: CASSQGGGGINEQFF
V gene: TRBV30; J gene: TRBJ1-2; CDR3 protein: CAWRYNRGSYGYTF
V gene: TRBV6-1; J gene: TRBJ2-7; CDR3 protein: CASSEFRGLFDEQYF
V gene: TRBV20-1; J gene: TRBJ2-1; CDR3 protein: CSATGAASGVSNEQFF
V gene: TRBV24-1; J gene: TRBJ2-5; CDR3 protein: CATSDPSSISETQYF
V gene: TRBV7-2; J gene: TRBJ2-1; CDR3 protein: CASSLMVAGGSNEQFF
V gene: TRBV7-9; J gene: TRBJ2-7; CDR3 protein: CASSTANGYEQYF
V gene: TRBV5-1; J gene: TRBJ2-7; CDR3 protein: CASSLAIPQTYEQYF
V gene: TRBV7-9; J gene: TRBJ2-6; CDR3 protein: CASSPVFTGANVLTF
V gene: TRBV11-2; J gene: TRBJ2-3; CDR3 protein: CASSLDLAGKVATQYF
V gene: TRBV28; J gene: TRBJ1-2; CDR3 protein: CASSFARADGYTF
V gene: TRBV10-3; J gene: TRBJ2-7; CDR3 protein: CAIRATDTYEQYF
V gene: TRBV20-1; J gene: TRBJ2-1; CDR3 protein: CSARDGPEQFF
V gene: TRBV27; J gene: TRBJ2-7; CDR3 protein: CASSQRSGTASYEQYF